This T cell receptor beta chain was observed in a study of blood T cell repertoires in COVID-19. The overall study: Sites in the United States, Italy and Spain provided acute and convalescent COVID-19 samples.

Here immunoSEQ multiplex PCR was the method, and the copy in TCRdb shows in-frame clones only, minus some. The sample lists 120,000 or so clones, around four fifths seen once, with 12% in the top ten. Germline values: CDR1 WNHNN, CDR2 SYGVQD (reference sequence). The CDR3 spans 13 residues. With 4 bases removed from V and 1 base from J, the gap between germline ends came to 7 bases. J is TRBJ2-5 and V is TRBV10-1, with D unclear. The clonotype comes from a human donor in a cohort sampled during active COVID-19. Sequencing input: peripheral blood. This chain's CDR3 is CASSANSQETQYF. The CDR3, as DNA: TGCGCCAGCAGTGCAAACAGCCAAGAGACCCAGTACTTC.